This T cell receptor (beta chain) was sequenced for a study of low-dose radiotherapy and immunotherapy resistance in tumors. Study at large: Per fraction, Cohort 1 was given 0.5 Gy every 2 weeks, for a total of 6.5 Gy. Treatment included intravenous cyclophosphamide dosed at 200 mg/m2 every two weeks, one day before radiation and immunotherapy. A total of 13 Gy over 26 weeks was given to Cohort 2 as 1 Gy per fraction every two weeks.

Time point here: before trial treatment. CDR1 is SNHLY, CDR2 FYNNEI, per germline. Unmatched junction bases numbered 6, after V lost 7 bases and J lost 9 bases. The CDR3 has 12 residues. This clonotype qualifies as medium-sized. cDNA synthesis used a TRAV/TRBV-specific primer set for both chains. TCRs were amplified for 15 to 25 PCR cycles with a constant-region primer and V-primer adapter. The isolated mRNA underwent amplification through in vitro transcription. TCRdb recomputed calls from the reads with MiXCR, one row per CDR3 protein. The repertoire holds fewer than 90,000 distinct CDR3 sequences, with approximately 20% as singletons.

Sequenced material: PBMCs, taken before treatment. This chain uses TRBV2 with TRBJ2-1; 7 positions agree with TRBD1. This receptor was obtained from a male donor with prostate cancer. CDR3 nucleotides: TGTGCCAGCAAAAAGACAGGGCCTGAGCAGTTCTTC. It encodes CASKKTGPEQFF. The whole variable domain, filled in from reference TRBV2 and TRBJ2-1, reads EPEVTQTPSHQVTQMGQEVILRCVPISNHLYFYWYRQILGQKVEFLVSFYNNEISEKSEIFDDQFSVERPDGSNFTLKIRSTKLEDSAMYFCASKKTGPEQFFGPGTRLTVL.